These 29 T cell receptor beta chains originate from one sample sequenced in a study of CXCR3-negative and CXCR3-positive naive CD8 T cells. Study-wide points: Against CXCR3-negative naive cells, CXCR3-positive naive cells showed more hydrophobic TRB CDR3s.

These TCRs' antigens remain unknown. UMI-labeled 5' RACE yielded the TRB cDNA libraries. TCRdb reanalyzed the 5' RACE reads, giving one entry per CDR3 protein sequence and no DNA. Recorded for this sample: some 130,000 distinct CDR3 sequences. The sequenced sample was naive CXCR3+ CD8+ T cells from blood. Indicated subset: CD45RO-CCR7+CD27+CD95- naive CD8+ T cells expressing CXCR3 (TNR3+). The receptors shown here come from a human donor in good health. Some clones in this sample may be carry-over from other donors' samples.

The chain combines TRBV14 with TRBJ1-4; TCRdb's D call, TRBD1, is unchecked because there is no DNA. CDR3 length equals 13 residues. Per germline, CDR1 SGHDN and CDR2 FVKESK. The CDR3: CASSRRGGEKLFF.

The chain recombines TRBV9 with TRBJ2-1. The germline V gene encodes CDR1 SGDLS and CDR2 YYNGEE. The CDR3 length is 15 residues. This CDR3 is CASSVGGSLNGEQFF. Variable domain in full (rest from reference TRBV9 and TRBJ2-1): DSGVTQTPKHLITATGQRVTLRCSPRSGDLSVYWYQQSLDQGLQFLIQYYNGEERAKGNILERFSAQQFPDLHSELNLSSLELGDSALYFCASSVGGSLNGEQFFGPGTRLTVL.

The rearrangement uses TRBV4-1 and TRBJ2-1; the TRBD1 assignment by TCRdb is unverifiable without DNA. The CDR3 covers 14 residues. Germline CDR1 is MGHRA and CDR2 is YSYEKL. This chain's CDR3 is CASSQVSGDNEQFF.

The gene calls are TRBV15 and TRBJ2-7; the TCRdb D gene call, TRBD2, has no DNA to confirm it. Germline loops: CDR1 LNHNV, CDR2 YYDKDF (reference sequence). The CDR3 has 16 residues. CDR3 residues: CATSRDPPSGRAGQYF.

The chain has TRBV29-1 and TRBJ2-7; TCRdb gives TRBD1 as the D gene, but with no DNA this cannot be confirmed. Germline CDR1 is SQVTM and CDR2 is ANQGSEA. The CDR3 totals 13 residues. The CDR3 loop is CSVWGGGQYEQYF.

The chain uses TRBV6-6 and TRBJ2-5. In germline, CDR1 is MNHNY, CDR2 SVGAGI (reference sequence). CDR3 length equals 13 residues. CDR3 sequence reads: CASSYREQETQYF.

CDR3: CASSLAGYSNQPQHF. The chain couples TRBV5-6 to TRBJ1-5. CDR1 SGHDT and CDR2 YYEEEE come from the germline V gene. The CDR3 length is 15 residues.

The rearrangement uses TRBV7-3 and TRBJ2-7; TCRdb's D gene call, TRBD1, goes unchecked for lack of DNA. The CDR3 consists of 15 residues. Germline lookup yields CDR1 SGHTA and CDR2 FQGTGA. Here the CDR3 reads CASSLSPAPSYEQYF.

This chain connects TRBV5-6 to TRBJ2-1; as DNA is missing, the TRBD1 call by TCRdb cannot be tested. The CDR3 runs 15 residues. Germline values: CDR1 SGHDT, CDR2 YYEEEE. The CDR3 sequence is CASLWAGSTYNEQFF.

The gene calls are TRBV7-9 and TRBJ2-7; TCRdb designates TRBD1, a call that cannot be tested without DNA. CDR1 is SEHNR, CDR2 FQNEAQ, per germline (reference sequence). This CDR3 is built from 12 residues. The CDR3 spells CASSLAGGEQYF.

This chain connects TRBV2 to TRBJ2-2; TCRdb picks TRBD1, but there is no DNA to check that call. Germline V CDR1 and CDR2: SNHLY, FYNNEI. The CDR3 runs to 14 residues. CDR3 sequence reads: CATPDRGLSGELFF.

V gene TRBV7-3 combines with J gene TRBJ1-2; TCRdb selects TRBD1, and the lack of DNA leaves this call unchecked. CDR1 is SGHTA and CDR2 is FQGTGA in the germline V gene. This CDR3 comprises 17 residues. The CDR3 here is CASSPPQGALTRYGYTF.

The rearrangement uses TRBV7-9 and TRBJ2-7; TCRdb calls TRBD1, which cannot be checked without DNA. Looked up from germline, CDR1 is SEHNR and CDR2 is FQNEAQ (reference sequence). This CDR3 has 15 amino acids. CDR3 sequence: CASNLIQGYSYEQYF.

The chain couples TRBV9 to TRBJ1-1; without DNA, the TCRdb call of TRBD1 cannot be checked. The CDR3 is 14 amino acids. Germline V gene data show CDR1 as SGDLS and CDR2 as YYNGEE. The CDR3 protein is CASSPFGGLDEAFF.

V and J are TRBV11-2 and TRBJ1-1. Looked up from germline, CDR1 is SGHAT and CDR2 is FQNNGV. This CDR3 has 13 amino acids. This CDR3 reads CASSYYTYTEAFF.

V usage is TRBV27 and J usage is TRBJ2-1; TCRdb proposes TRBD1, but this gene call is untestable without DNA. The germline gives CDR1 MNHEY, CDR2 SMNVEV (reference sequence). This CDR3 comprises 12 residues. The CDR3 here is CASSSVNREQFF.

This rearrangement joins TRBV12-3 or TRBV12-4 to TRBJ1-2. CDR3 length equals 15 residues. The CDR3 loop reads CASSLGLSHNYGYTF.

This chain's CDR3 is CASTGTSPPYNEQFF. This rearrangement joins TRBV27 to TRBJ2-1; TCRdb's D gene call, TRBD2, goes unchecked for lack of DNA. Germline V gene sequence: CDR1 MNHEY, CDR2 SMNVEV (reference sequence). The CDR3 totals 15 residues.

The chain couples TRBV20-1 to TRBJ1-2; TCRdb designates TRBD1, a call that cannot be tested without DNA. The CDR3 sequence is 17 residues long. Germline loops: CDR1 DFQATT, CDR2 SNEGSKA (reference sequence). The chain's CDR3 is CSAGEMGQDDYYYGYTF.

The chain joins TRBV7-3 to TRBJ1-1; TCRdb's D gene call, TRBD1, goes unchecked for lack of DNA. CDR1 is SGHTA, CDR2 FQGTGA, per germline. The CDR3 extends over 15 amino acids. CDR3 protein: CASSLHGGMNTEAFF.

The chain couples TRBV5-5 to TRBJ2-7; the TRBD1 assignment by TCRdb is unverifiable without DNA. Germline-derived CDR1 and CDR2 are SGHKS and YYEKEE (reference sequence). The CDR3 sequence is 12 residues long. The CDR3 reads CASSLQGYEQYF.

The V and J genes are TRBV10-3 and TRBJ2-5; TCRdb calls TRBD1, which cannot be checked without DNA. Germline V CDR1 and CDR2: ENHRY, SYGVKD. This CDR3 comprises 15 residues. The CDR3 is CAISESNGAQETQYF.

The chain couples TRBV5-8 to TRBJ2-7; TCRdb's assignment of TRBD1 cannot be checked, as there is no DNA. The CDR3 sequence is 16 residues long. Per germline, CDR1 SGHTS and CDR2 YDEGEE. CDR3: CASSFVPGQGNYEQYF.

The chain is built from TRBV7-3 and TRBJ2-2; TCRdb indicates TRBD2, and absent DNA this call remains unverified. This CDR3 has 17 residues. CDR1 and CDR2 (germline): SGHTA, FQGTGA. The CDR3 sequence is CASSLLAGGPSTGELFF.

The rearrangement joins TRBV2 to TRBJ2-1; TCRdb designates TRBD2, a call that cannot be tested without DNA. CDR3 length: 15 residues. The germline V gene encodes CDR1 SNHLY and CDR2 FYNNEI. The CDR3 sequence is CASSEGAGGRNEQFF. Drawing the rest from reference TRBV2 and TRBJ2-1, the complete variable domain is EPEVTQTPSHQVTQMGQEVILRCVPISNHLYFYWYRQILGQKVEFLVSFYNNEISEKSEIFDDQFSVERPDGSNFTLKIRSTKLEDSAMYFCASSEGAGGRNEQFFGPGTRLTVL.

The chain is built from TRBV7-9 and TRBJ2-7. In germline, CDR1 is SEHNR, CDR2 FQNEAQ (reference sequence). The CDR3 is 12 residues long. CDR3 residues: CASLGNSYEQYF.

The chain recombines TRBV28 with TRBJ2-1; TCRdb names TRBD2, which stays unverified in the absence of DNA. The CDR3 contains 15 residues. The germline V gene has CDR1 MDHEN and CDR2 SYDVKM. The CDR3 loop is CASSRLEDIINEQFF.

CDR3 loop: CSTRGDLMNTGELFF. The chain couples TRBV29-1 to TRBJ2-2; checking the TCRdb D call of TRBD1 is not possible without DNA. The germline V gene has CDR1 SQVTM and CDR2 ANQGSEA. The CDR3 totals 15 residues.

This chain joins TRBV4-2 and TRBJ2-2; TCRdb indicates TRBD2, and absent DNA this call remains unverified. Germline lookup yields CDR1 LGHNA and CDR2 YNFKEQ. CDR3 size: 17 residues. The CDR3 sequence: CASSQFLDVGGTGELFF.